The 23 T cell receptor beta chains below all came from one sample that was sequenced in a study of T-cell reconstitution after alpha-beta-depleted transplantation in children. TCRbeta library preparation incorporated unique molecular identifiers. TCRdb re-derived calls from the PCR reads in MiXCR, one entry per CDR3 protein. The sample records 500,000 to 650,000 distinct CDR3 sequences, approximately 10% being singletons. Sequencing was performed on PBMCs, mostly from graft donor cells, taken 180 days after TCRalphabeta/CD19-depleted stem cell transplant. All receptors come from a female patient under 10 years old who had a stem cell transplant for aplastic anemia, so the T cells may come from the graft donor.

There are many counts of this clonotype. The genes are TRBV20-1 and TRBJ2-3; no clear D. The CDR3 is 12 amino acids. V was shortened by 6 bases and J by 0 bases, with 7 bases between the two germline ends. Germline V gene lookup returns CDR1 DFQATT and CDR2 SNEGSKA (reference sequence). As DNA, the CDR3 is TGCAGTGCCCCCCGCAGCACAGATACGCAGTATTTT. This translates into CSAPRSTDTQYF.

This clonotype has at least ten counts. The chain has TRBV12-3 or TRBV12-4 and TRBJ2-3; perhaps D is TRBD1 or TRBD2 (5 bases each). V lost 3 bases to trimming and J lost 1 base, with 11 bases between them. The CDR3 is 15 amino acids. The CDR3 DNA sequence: TGTGCCAGCAGTTTCGAGGGGATTCGCACAGATACGCAGTATTTT. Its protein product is CASSFEGIRTDTQYF.

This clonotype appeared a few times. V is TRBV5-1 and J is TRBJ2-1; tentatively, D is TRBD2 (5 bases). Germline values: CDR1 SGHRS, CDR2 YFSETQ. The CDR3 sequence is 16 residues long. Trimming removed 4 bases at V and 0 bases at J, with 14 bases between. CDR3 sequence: CASSGGLKSSYNEQFF. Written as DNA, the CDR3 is TGCGCCAGCAGCGGCGGACTGAAGAGCTCCTACAATGAGCAGTTCTTC.

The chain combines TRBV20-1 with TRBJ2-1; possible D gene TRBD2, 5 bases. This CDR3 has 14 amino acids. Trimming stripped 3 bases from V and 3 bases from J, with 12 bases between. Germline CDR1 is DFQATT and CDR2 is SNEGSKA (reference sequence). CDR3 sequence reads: CSARPIRDYNEQFF. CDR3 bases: TGCAGTGCTAGGCCCATTCGGGACTACAATGAGCAGTTCTTC.

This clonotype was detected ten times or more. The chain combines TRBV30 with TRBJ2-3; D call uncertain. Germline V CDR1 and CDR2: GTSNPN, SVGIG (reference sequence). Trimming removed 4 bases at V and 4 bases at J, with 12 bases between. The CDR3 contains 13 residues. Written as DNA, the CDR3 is TGTGCCTGGACTATTCGAGGCCCAGATACGCAGTATTTT. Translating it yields CAWTIRGPDTQYF.

DNA of the CDR3: TGTGCCAGCCAACAGGGGCGGCAGCCCCAGCATTTT. It codes for CASQQGRQPQHF. J is TRBJ1-5 and V is TRBV19, with 7 bases identical to TRBD1. CDR3 length equals 12 residues. V shed 9 bases, J shed 7 bases, and the junction held 6 bases outside the gene matches. Per the germline V gene, CDR1 is LNHDA and CDR2 is SQIVND (reference sequence).

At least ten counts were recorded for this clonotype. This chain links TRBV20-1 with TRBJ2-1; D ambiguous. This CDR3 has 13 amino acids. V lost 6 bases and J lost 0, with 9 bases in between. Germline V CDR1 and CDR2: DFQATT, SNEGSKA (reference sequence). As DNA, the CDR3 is TGCAGTGCGCGGACGCGCTCCTACAATGAGCAGTTCTTC. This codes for CSARTRSYNEQFF.

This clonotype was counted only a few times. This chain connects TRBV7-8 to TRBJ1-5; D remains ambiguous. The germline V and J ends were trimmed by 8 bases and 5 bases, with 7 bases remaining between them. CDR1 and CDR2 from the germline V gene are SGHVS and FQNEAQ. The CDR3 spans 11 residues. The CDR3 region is CASGWDQPQHF. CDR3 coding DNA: TGTGCCAGCGGGTGGGATCAGCCCCAGCATTTT.

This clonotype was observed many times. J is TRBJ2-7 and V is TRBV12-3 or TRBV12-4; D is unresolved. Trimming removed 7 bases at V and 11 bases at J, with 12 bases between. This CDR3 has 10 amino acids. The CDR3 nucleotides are TGTGCCAGCACCGCGAATCGGGAGTACTTC. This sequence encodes CASTANREYF.

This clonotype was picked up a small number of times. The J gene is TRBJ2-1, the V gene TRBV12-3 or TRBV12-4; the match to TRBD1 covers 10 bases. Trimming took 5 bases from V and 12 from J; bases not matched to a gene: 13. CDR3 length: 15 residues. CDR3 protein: CASSPKQRQGARQFF. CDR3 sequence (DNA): TGTGCCAGCAGTCCTAAGCAACGACAGGGGGCTCGGCAGTTCTTC.

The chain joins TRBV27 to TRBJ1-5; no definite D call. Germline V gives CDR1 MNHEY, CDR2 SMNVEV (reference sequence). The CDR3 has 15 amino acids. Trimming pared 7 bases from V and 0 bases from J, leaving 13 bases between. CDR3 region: CASKLEDSSNQPQHF. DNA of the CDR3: TGTGCCAGCAAATTAGAGGACTCTAGCAATCAGCCCCAGCATTTT.

For the CDR3, the DNA is TGTGCCAGCTCACCGGGGACAGGGAACAATCAGCCCCAGCATTTT. Translated: CASSPGTGNNQPQHF. This chain links TRBV18 with TRBJ1-5, with TRBD1 matching 9 bases. Trimming at V came to 3 bases and at J to 3 bases, leaving 3 bases not matched to a gene. The CDR3 spans 15 residues. Per germline, CDR1 KGHSH and CDR2 LQKENI. The whole variable domain, filled in from reference TRBV18 and TRBJ1-5, reads NAGVMQNPRHLVRRRGQEARLRCSPMKGHSHVYWYRQLPEEGLKFMVYLQKENIIDESGMPKERFSAEFPKEGPSILRIQQVVRGDSAAYFCASSPGTGNNQPQHFGDGTRLSIL.

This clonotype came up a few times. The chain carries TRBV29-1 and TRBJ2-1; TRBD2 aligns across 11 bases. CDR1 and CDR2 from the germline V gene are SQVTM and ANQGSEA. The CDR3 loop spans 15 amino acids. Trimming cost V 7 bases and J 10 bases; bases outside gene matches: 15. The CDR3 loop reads CSAYEGLAGANEQFF. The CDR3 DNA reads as TGCAGCGCCTACGAAGGACTAGCGGGTGCTAACGAGCAGTTCTTC.

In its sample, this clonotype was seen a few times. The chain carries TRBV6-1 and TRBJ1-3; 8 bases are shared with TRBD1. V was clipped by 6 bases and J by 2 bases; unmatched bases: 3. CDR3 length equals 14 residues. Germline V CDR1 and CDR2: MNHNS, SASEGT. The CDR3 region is CASRTGGPGNTIYF. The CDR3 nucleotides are TGTGCCAGCAGAACAGGGGGTCCTGGAAACACCATATATTTT.

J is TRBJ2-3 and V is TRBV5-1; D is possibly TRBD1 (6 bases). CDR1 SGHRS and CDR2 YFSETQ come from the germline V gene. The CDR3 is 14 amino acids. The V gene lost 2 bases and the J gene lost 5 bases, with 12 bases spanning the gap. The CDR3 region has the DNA TGCGCCAGCAGCTTCAGGCAGGGGAAAGATACGCAGTATTTT. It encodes CASSFRQGKDTQYF.

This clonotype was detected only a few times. CDR3 amino acids: CASSLEVGQGISEQYF. CDR3 DNA sequence: TGTGCCAGCAGTTTGGAGGTGGGGCAGGGGATAAGCGAGCAGTACTTC. This rearrangement joins TRBV12-3 or TRBV12-4 to TRBJ2-7, with TRBD1 as a possible D gene (6 bases). Trimming removed 3 bases from V and 6 bases from J, with 21 bases in between. CDR3 length equals 16 residues.

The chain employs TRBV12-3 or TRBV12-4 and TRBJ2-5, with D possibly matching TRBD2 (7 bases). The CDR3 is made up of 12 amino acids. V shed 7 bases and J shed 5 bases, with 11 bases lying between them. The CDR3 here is CASTKGGETQYF. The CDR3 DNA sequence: TGTGCCAGCACCAAGGGGGGGGAGACCCAGTACTTC.

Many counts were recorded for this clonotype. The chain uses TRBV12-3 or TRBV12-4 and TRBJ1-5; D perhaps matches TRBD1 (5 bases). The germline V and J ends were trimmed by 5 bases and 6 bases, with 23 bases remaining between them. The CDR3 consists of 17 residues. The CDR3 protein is CASSKQPARRQPQPQHF. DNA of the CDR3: TGTGCCAGCAGTAAACAACCGGCGAGGAGACAGCCTCAGCCCCAGCATTTT.

CDR3 sequence reads: CSAPLGLAVSSYNEQFF. Written as DNA, the CDR3 is TGCAGTGCTCCGCTGGGACTAGCGGTCAGCTCCTACAATGAGCAGTTCTTC. The V call is TRBV20-1, the J call TRBJ2-1; TRBD2 agrees at 11 bases. CDR1 DFQATT and CDR2 SNEGSKA come from the germline V gene (reference sequence). V lost 5 bases to trimming and J lost 0 bases; unmatched junction nucleotides: 9. The CDR3 extends over 17 amino acids.

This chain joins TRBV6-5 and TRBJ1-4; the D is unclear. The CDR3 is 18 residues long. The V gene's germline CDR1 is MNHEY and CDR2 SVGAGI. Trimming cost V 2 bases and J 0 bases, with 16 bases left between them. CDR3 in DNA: TGTGCCAGCAGTTACGGAAGGAGGAAAGCTCCAACTAATGAAAAACTGTTTTTT. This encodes CASSYGRRKAPTNEKLFF.

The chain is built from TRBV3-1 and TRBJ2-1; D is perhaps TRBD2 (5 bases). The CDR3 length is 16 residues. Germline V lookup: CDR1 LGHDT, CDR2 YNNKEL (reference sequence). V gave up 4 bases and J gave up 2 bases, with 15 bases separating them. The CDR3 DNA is TGTGCCAGCAGCCCCAGCCTAGCCCAGCCCTACAATGAGCAGTTCTTC. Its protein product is CASSPSLAQPYNEQFF.

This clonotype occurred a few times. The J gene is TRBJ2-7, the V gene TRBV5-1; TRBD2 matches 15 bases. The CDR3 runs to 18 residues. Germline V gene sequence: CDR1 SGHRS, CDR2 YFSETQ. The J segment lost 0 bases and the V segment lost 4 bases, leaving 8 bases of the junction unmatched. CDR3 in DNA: TGCGCCAGCAGCGGGGGACTAGCGGGAGGCGCCGTCTCCTACGAGCAGTACTTC. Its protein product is CASSGGLAGGAVSYEQYF. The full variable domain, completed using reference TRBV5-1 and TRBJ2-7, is KAGVTQTPRYLIKTRGQQVTLSCSPISGHRSVSWYQQTPGQGLQFLFEYFSETQRNKGNFPGRFSGRQFSNSRSEMNVSTLELGDSALYLCASSGGLAGGAVSYEQYFGPGTRLTVT.

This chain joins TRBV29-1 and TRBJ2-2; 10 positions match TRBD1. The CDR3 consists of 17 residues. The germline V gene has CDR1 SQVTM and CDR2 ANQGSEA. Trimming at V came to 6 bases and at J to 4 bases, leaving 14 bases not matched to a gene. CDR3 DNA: TGCAGCGTGTCCGCGGACAGGGGGTCCTTGAGCACCGGGGAGCTGTTTTTT. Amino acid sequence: CSVSADRGSLSTGELFF.